Detailed here is one TCR beta chain. Generated by immunoSEQ multiplex PCR, the TCRdb table keeps only in-frame clones and is missing some. The table has more than 300,000 clones, over 90% seen once. V lost 5 bases and J lost 6; bases outside the gene matches: 6. The CDR3 loop spans 15 amino acids. The germline V gene has CDR1 SEHNR and CDR2 FQNEAQ (reference sequence). The data belong to a study of shared T cell receptors in the human thymus. This receptor was identified in a human donor. The specimen was thymocytes. The chain joins TRBV7-9 to TRBJ2-3; 12 bases are a match to TRBD2. CDR3 DNA: TGTGCCAGCAGCAAACGGACTAGCGGGATGGATACGCAGTATTTT. Translating it yields CASSKRTSGMDTQYF.